These T cell receptor beta chains were read from a single sample in a study of T cells after posttransplantation cyclophosphamide. TCRdb's table, derived via immunoSEQ multiplex PCR, lists solely in-frame clones and lacks some. The data hold some 5,500 clones, with 95% to 98% observed a single time. The sample comprised memory CD4+ T cells sorted from PBMCs. The receptors originated from a man between 35 and 55 years old in good health, CMV-negative, and a related stem cell transplant donor. CDR3s include the opening cysteine and the closing phenylalanine or tryptophan. A D gene is named only where the DNA matches it firmly. The listing skips clone size in some rows; elsewhere it reads once, few, many or a size class.

J | size | D | V | CDR3 | DNA
TRBJ2-1 | . | TRBD2 | TRBV11-2 | CASSSLTSGRGNEQFF | TGTGCCAGCAGCTCCTTGACTAGCGGGAGGGGAAATGAGCAGTTCTTC
TRBJ2-5 | . | . | TRBV29-1 | CSVVGAGVETQYF | TGCAGCGTTGTTGGGGCAGGCGTAGAGACCCAGTACTTC
TRBJ1-1 | . | TRBD1 | TRBV25-1 | CASAGTDTEAFF | TGTGCCAGCGCAGGGACAGACACTGAAGCTTTCTTT
TRBJ1-4 | once | . | TRBV9 | CASSVQGGNEKLFF | TGTGCCAGCAGCGTACAGGGCGGTAATGAAAAACTGTTTTTT
TRBJ1-2 | . | . | TRBV19 | CASSNSDNYGYTF | TGTGCCAGTAGTAACAGTGACAACTATGGCTACACCTTC
TRBJ2-3 | . | . | TRBV27 | CASSYRVSTDTQYF | TGTGCCAGCAGTTACAGGGTGAGCACAGATACGCAGTATTTT
TRBJ2-7 | . | . | TRBV7-2 | CASSLSGGYEQYF | TGTGCCAGCAGCTTATCCGGGGGCTACGAGCAGTACTTC
TRBJ2-5 | . | TRBD2 | TRBV28 | CASKGTGGPGETQYF | TGTGCCAGCAAGGGGACGGGAGGGCCAGGGGAGACCCAGTACTTC
TRBJ1-5 | once | . | TRBV5-1 | CASSYGGEQPQHF | TGCGCCAGCAGCTACGGGGGGGAACAGCCCCAGCATTTT
TRBJ2-5 | . | . | TRBV5-1 | CASSLVPTGFEETQYF | TGCGCCAGCAGCTTGGTGCCAACAGGGTTCGAGGAGACCCAGTACTTC
TRBJ1-5 | . | . | TRBV23-1 | CASSQRDSNQPQHF | TGCGCCAGCAGTCAACGGGATAGCAATCAGCCCCAGCATTTT
TRBJ1-2 | . | TRBD1 | TRBV6-1 | CASSARDSIYGYTF | TGTGCCAGCAGTGCTCGGGACAGCATCTATGGCTACACCTTC
TRBJ2-7 | . | . | TRBV10-3 | CAISLGQRFSYEQYF | TGTGCCATCAGTCTTGGACAGCGGTTCTCCTACGAGCAGTACTTC
TRBJ1-3 | . | . | TRBV27 | CASSPTTGTGNTIYF | TGTGCCAGCAGCCCAACCACAGGGACAGGAAACACCATATATTTT
TRBJ2-3 | . | TRBD1 | TRBV5-1 | CASSVDRVTLDTQYF | TGCGCCAGCAGCGTGGACAGGGTCACACTGGATACGCAGTATTTT
TRBJ1-1 | . | . | TRBV29-1 | CSVHRARGTEAFF | TGCAGCGTTCACAGAGCCCGGGGGACTGAAGCTTTCTTT
TRBJ2-2 | . | TRBD2 | TRBV29-1 | CSVVIELAGGGELFF | TGCAGCGTTGTAATTGAGCTAGCGGGAGGCGGGGAGCTGTTTTTT
TRBJ2-3 | . | TRBD2 | TRBV6-5 | CASRLAGRTDTQYF | TGTGCCAGCAGACTAGCGGGACGAACAGATACGCAGTATTTT
TRBJ2-3 | . | . | TRBV2 | CASRDPTGRADTQYF | TGTGCCAGCAGGGATCCTACAGGGAGGGCAGATACGCAGTATTTT
TRBJ2-4 | once | . | TRBV19 | CASSIILAALAKNIQYF | TGTGCCAGTAGTATCATACTAGCAGCCCTAGCCAAAAACATTCAGTACTTC
TRBJ2-7 | . | TRBD1 | TRBV7-9 | CASSWDSSASYEQYF | TGTGCCAGCAGCTGGGACAGCTCCGCTTCCTACGAGCAGTACTTC
TRBJ2-1 | . | TRBD1 | TRBV28 | CASSRPGGEQFF | TGTGCCAGCAGTAGACCAGGGGGTGAGCAGTTCTTC
TRBJ2-7 | . | . | TRBV7-9 | CASSFFRDSYEQYF | TGTGCCAGCAGCTTTTTCAGGGACTCCTACGAGCAGTACTTC
TRBJ2-5 | . | TRBD2 | TRBV25-1 | CASSPHLAGGPETQYF | TGTGCCAGCAGTCCGCACCTAGCGGGAGGGCCAGAGACCCAGTACTTC
TRBJ2-7 | . | . | TRBV9 | CASSRGGATDSYEQYF | TGTGCCAGCAGCAGGGGGGGGGCAACAGACTCCTACGAGCAGTACTTC
TRBJ2-3 | . | TRBD2 | TRBV5-1 | CASSFIGTSGTDTQYF | TGCGCCAGCAGCTTCATCGGGACTAGCGGCACAGATACGCAGTATTTT
TRBJ2-1 | . | TRBD2 | TRBV6-4 | CASRLLAGIPNEQFF | TGTGCCAGCAGACTCTTAGCGGGTATTCCTAATGAGCAGTTCTTC
TRBJ2-3 | . | TRBD2 | TRBV7-3 | CASSLHPSGDGDTQYF | TGTGCCAGCAGCTTACATCCCAGCGGGGACGGAGATACGCAGTATTTT
TRBJ2-1 | . | . | TRBV9 | CASSVEGPEQFF | TGTGCCAGCAGCGTAGAGGGGCCTGAGCAGTTCTTC
TRBJ2-5 | . | . | TRBV5-4 | CASSLVGETQYF | TGTGCCAGCAGCTTGGTCGGAGAGACCCAGTACTTC
TRBJ1-5 | . | TRBD1 | TRBV5-5 | CASSSGTGGNQPQHF | TGTGCCAGCAGTTCCGGGACAGGGGGCAATCAGCCCCAGCATTTT
TRBJ1-2 | . | TRBD1 | TRBV14 | CASSPGQEGGYTF | TGTGCCAGCAGCCCTGGACAGGAGGGTGGCTACACCTTC
TRBJ1-5 | once | . | TRBV19 | CASSGSQGPQHF | TGTGCCAGTAGTGGGAGTCAAGGGCCCCAGCATTTT
TRBJ2-5 | . | TRBD2 | TRBV7-2 | CASSLAGGETQYF | TGTGCCAGCAGCTTAGCGGGGGGGGAGACCCAGTACTTC
TRBJ2-7 | . | TRBD1 | TRBV28 | CASSLGGRGREQYF | TGTGCCAGCAGTTTAGGCGGCAGGGGGCGCGAGCAGTACTTC
TRBJ2-7 | . | . | TRBV19 | CASSMDTALYEQYF | TGTGCCAGTAGTATGGATACAGCCTTATACGAGCAGTACTTC
TRBJ1-4 | . | TRBD1 | TRBV29-1 | CSVAGTARGEKLFF | TGCAGCGTTGCGGGGACAGCAAGGGGTGAAAAACTGTTTTTT
TRBJ1-6 | . | . | TRBV5-1 | CASSLEGNNSPLHF | TGCGCCAGCAGCTTGGAGGGGAACAATTCACCCCTCCACTTT
TRBJ1-2 | . | TRBD1 | TRBV6-1 | CASSARRLEQGSSF | TGTGCCAGCAGTGCCCGACGTCTTGAACAGGGGTCTTCCTTC
TRBJ1-5 | . | TRBD1 | TRBV9 | CASGDSTMEPQHF | TGTGCCAGCGGGGACAGTACAATGGAGCCCCAGCATTTT